Detailed here is one TCR beta chain. Its antigen is unidentified. Germline V lookup: CDR1 SGHTA, CDR2 FQGNSA. CDR3 size: 17 residues. The V and J ends lost 5 bases and 6 bases respectively, with 22 bases between them. This sample was included in a study of T cell repertoires in cytomegalovirus infection. About the research overall: CMV infection and matching HLA type were both indicated by public TCR beta signatures. Notes on the study in general: Summed frequency of shared TCR beta families picked out CMV carriers who also had the relevant HLA. Dominant in the ex vivo response were TCR beta clonotypes restricted by HLA-C and specific for CMV.

TCRdb re-called the reads through MiXCR, storing one row per CDR3 protein. The table lists some 450,000 distinct CDR3 sequences, roughly 30% of them singletons. This receptor was taken from a human donor in good health (CMV status not recorded). Some clones in this sample may be carry-over from other donors' samples. The chain couples TRBV7-2 to TRBJ2-2; TRBD1 or TRBD2 may be the D gene (6 bases each). Sequencing was performed on PBMCs. CDR3 region: CASSPPGLSGGAGELFF. CDR3 in DNA: TGTGCCAGCAGCCCCCCTGGACTCTCCGGGGGCGCCGGGGAGCTGTTTTTT. Full variable domain (remainder filled in from reference TRBV7-2 and TRBJ2-2): GAGVSQSPSNKVTEKGKDVELRCDPISGHTALYWYRQSLGQGLEFLIYFQGNSAPDKSGLPSDRFSAERTGGSVSTLTIQRTQQEDSAVYLCASSPPGLSGGAGELFFGEGSRLTVL.